The T cell receptor beta chain described here comes from a study of identical twins. Findings and caveats of the study: There was more out-of-frame TCR alpha sharing in monozygotic twins than models estimated. Insertions were fewer in abundant cord blood beta clonotypes, whereas memory repertoires showed none of this pattern.

CDR1 and CDR2 (germline): MDHEN, SYDVKM. CDR3 length: 14 residues. The V end was cut by 11 bases, the J end by 4 bases, with 17 bases between. TCRdb reprocessed the 5' RACE reads with MiXCR, giving one entry per CDR3 protein. The sample contains roughly 690,000 distinct CDR3 sequences, 6% to 6.5% of which appear only once. A word on this clonotype: Its antigen is undetermined.

This clonotype originated in a man aged 18 to 29 in good health. Sequencing was done on a sample of naive T cells sorted from blood. The J gene is TRBJ2-2, the V gene TRBV28; tentatively, D is TRBD2 (7 bases). CDR3: CAGGRGGGTGELFF. CDR3 in DNA: TGTGCCGGAGGGAGGGGAGGGGGCACCGGGGAGCTGTTTTTT. Using reference TRBV28 and TRBJ2-2 for the parts outside the CDR3, the full variable domain is DVKVTQSSRYLVKRTGEKVFLECVQDMDHENMFWYRQDPGLGLRLIYFSYDVKMKEKGDIPEGYSVSREKKERFSLILESASTNQTSMYLCAGGRGGGTGELFFGEGSRLTVL.